The source of this T cell receptor (beta chain) is a study of T cell changes during pregnancy in multiple sclerosis. TCRdb's table, derived via immunoSEQ multiplex PCR, lists solely in-frame clones and lacks some. The sample comprises about 100,000 clones, about nine tenths of which are singletons, and around 0.8% rests with the top ten. Germline V lookup: CDR1 MGHDK, CDR2 SYGVNS. The CDR3 sequence is 15 residues long. The ends were cut back, 0 bases at V and 6 bases at J, with 14 bases in the middle. The rearrangement uses TRBV25-1 and TRBJ1-2, with a tentative D call TRBD1 (6 bases). The sample consisted of peripheral blood, taken in the second trimester of pregnancy. The sequence came from a female donor in good health, enrolled as a control in a pregnancy study. DNA of the CDR3: TGTGCCAGCAGTGAATACGGGGGGCGCCAGGATGGCTACACCTTC. It yields the protein CASSEYGGRQDGYTF.